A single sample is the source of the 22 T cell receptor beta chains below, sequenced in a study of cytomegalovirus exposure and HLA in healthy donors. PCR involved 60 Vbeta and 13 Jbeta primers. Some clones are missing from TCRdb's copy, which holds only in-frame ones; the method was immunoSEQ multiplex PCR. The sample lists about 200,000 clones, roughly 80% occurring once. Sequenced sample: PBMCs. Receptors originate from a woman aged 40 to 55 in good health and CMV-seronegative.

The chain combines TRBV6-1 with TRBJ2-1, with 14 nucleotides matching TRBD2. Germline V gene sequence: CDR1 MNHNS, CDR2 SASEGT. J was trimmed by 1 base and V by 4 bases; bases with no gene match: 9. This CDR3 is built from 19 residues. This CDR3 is CASSAYQGLAGVSYNEQFF. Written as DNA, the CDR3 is TGTGCCAGCAGTGCCTACCAGGGACTAGCGGGAGTTTCCTACAATGAGCAGTTCTTC.

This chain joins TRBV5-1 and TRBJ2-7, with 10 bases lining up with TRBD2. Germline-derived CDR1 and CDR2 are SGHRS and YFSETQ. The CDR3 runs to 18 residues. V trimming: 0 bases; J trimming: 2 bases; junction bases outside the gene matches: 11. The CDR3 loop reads CASSLGASGSSLAYEQYF. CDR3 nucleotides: TGCGCCAGCAGCTTGGGGGCTAGCGGGAGCTCCTTAGCCTACGAGCAGTACTTC.

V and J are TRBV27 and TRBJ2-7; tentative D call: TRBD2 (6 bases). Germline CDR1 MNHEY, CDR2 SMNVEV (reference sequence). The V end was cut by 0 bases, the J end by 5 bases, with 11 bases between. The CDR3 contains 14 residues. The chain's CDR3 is CASSLSSWGDEQYF. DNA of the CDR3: TGTGCCAGCAGTTTATCCAGCTGGGGGGACGAGCAGTACTTC.

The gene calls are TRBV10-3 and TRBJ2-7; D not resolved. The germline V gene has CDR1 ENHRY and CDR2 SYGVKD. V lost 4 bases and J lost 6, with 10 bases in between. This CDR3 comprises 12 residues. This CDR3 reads CAISGDFPEQYF. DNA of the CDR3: TGTGCCATCAGTGGAGATTTTCCCGAGCAGTACTTC.

The CDR3 here is CASSLDRGSEQYF. The CDR3 DNA is TGTGCCAGCAGTTTGGACCGGGGGAGCGAGCAGTACTTC. The rearrangement joins TRBV27 to TRBJ2-7, with D maybe TRBD2 (6 bases). The germline CDR1 and CDR2 sequences are MNHEY and SMNVEV (reference sequence). The germline V and J ends were trimmed by 3 bases and 6 bases, with 12 bases remaining between them. This CDR3 spans 13 amino acids.

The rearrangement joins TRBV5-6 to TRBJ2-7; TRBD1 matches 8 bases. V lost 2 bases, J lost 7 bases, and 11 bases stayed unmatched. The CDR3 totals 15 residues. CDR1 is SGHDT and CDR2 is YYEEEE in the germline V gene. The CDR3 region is CASSLYGTGLGEQYF. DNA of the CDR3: TGTGCCAGCAGCTTATACGGGACAGGTTTGGGGGAGCAGTACTTC.

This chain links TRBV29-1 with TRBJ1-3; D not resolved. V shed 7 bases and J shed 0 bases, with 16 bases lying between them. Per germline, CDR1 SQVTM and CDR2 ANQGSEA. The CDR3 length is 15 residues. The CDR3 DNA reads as TGCAGCGCTAGCTTAGGGCCTCTCTCTGGAAACACCATATATTTT. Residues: CSASLGPLSGNTIYF.

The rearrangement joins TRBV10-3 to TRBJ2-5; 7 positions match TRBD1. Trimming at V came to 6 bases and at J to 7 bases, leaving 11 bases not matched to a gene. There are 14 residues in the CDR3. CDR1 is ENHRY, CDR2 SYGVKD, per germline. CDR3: CAIRSTTGIGTQYF. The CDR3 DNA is TGTGCCATCAGGAGTACGACAGGGATTGGGACCCAGTACTTC.

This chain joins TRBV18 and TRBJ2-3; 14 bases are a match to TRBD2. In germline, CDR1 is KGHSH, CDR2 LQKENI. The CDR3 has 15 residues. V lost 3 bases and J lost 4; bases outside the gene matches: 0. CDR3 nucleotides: TGTGCCAGCTCACCGGGACTAGCGGGAGCAGATACGCAGTATTTT. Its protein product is CASSPGLAGADTQYF. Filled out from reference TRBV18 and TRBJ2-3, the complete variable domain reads NAGVMQNPRHLVRRRGQEARLRCSPMKGHSHVYWYRQLPEEGLKFMVYLQKENIIDESGMPKERFSAEFPKEGPSILRIQQVVRGDSAAYFCASSPGLAGADTQYFGPGTRLTVL.

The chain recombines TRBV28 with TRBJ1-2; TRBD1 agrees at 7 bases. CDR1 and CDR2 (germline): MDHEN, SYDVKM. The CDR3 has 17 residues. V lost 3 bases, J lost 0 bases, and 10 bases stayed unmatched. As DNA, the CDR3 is TGTGCCAGCAGTTTGTCCTCCCACAGGGGCCCTAACTATGGCTACACCTTC. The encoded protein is CASSLSSHRGPNYGYTF.

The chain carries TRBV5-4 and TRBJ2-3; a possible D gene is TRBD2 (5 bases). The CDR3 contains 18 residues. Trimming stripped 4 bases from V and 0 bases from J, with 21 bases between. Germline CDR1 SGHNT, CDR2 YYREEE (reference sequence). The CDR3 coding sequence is TGTGCCAGCAGCCAACCTTTAGCGCTCCACTCTAGCACAGATACGCAGTATTTT. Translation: CASSQPLALHSSTDTQYF.

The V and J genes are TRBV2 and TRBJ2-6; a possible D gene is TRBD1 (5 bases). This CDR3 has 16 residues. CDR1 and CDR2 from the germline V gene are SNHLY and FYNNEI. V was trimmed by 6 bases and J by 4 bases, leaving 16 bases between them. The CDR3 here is CASRTQASGGANVLTF. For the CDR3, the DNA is TGTGCCAGCAGGACCCAGGCGTCAGGGGGGGCCAACGTCCTGACTTTC.

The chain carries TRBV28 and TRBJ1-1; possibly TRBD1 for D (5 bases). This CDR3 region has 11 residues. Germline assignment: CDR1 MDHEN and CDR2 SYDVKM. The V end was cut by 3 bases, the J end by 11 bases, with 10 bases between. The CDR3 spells CASSFMGGAFF. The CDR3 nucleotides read TGTGCCAGCAGTTTTATGGGGGGGGCTTTCTTT. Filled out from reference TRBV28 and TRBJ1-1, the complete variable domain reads DVKVTQSSRYLVKRTGEKVFLECVQDMDHENMFWYRQDPGLGLRLIYFSYDVKMKEKGDIPEGYSVSREKKERFSLILESASTNQTSMYLCASSFMGGAFFGQGTRLTVV.

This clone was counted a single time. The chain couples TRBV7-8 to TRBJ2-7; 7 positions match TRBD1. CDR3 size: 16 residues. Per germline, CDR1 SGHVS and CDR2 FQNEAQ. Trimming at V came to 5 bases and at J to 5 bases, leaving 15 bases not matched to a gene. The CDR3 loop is CASSVAGGSTMDEQYF. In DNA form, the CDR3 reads TGTGCCAGCAGCGTCGCAGGGGGTAGTACGATGGACGAGCAGTACTTC.

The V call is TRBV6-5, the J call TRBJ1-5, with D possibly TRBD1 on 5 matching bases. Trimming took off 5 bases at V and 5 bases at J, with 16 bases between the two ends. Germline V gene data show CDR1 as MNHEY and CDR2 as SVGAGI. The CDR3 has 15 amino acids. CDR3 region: CASSLTWQGHQPQHF. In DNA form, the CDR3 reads TGTGCCAGCAGTCTGACTTGGCAGGGCCATCAGCCCCAGCATTTT.

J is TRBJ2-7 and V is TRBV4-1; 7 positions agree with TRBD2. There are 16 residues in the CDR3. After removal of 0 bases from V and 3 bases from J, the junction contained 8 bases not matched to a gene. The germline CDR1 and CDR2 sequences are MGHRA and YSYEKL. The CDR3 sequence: CASSQERLAGYYEQYF. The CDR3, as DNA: TGCGCCAGCAGCCAAGAGCGGTTAGCGGGTTACTACGAGCAGTACTTC.

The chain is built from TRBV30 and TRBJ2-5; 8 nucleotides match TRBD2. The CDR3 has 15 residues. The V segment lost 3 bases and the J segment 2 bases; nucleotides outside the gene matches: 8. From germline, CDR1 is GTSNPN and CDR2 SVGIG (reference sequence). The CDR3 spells CAWRSLAGLQETQYF. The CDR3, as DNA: TGTGCCTGGAGATCCCTAGCGGGCCTTCAAGAGACCCAGTACTTC.

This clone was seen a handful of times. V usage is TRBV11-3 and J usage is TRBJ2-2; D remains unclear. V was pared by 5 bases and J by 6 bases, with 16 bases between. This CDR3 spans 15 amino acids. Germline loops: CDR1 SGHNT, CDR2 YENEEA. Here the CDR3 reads CASSPTPGNPGELFF. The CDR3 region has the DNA TGTGCCAGCAGCCCCACCCCAGGCAACCCCGGGGAGCTGTTTTTT.

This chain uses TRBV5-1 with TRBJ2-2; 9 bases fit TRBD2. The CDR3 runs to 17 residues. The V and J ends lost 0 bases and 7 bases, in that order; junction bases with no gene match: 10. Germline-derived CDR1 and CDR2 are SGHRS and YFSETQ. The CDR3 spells CASSLVMVAGAIGELFF. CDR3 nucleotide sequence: TGCGCCAGCAGCTTGGTTATGGTAGCGGGAGCAATCGGGGAGCTGTTTTTT.

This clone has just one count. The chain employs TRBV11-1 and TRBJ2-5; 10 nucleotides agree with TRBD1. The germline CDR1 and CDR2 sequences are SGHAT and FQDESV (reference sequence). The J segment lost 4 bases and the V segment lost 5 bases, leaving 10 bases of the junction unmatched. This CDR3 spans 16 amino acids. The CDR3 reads CASSPRDRGKRETQYF. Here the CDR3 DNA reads TGTGCCAGCAGCCCCCGGGACAGGGGAAAGCGAGAGACCCAGTACTTC.

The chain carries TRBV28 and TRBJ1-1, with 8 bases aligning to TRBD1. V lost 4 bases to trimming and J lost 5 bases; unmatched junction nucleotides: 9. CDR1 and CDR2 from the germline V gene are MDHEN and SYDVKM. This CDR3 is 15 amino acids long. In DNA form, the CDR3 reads TGTGCCAGCAGTTCCCTGGACAGGGATGGTACTGAAGCTTTCTTT. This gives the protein CASSSLDRDGTEAFF.

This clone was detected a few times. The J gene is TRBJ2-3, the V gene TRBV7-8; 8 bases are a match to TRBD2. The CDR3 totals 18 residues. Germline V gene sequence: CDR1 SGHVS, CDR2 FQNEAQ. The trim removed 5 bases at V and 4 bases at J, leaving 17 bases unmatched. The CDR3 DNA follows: TGTGCCAGCAGCAAACGGCCCTCAACCGGGAGGGTCTCAGATACGCAGTATTTT. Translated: CASSKRPSTGRVSDTQYF.